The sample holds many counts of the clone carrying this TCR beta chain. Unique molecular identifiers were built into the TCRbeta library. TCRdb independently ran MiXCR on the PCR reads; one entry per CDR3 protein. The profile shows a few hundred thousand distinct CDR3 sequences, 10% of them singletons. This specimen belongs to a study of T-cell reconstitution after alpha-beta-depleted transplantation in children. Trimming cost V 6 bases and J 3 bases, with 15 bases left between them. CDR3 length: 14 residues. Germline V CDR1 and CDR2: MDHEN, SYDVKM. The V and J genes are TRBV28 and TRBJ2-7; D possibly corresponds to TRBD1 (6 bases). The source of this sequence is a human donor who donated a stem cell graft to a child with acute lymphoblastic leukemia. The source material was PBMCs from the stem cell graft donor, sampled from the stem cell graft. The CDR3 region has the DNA TGTGCCAGCAGGTCAACAGGGAACGGCTACGAGCAGTACTTC. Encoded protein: CASRSTGNGYEQYF.